This paragraph covers one T cell receptor (beta chain) sequence. The data originate from a study of ipilimumab plus nivolumab after autologous stem cell transplantation. Study-wide background: The DLBCL cohort had primary refractory and relapsed disease, with 18-month progression-free survival of approximately 87% and 28%.

Profiling relied on immunoSEQ multiplex PCR, and the TCRdb table lists in-frame clones only, not all of them. The sample holds over 75,000 clones; 83% are singletons and the top ten take approximately 2.2%. With 7 bases clipped from V and 5 bases from J, the junction kept 4 bases outside the gene matches. Germline lookup yields CDR1 MNHNS and CDR2 SASEGT. The CDR3 length is 12 residues. This TCR was recovered from a male donor with diffuse large B-cell lymphoma. The chain links TRBV6-1 to TRBJ2-7; the match to TRBD2 covers 8 bases. The starting material was PBMCs, obtained in a trial of ipilimumab plus nivolumab as post-transplant consolidation. CDR3: CASTREDHEQYF. In DNA form, the CDR3 reads TGTGCCAGCACGCGGGAGGACCACGAGCAGTACTTC.